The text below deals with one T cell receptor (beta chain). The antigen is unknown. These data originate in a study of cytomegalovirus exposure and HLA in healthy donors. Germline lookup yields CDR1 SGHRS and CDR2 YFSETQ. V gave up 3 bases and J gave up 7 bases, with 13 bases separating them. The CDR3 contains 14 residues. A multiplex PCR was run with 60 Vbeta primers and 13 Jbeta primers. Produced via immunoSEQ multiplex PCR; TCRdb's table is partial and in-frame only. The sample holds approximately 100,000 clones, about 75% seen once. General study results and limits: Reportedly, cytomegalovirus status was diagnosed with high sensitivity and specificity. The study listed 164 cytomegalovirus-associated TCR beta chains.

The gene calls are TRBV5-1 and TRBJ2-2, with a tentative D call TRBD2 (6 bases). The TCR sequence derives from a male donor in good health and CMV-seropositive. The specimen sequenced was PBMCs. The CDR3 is CASSWDWDGGELFF. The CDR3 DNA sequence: TGCGCCAGCAGCTGGGACTGGGACGGCGGGGAGCTGTTTTTT.